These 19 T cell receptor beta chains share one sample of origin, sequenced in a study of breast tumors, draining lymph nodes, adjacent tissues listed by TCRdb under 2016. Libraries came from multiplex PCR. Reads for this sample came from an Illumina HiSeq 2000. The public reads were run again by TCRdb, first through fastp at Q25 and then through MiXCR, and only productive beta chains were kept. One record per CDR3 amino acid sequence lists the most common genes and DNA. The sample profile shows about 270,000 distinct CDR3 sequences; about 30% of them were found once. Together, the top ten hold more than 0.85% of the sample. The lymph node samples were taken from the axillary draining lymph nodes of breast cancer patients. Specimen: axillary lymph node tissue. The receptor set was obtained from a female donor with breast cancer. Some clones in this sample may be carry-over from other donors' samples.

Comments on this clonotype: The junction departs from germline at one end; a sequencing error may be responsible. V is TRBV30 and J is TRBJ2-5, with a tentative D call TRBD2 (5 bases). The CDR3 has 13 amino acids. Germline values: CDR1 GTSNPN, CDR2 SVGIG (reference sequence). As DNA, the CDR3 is TGTGCCGGGAGTTTTTCCCCCCAAGAGACCCAGTACTTC. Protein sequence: CAGSFSPQETQYF.

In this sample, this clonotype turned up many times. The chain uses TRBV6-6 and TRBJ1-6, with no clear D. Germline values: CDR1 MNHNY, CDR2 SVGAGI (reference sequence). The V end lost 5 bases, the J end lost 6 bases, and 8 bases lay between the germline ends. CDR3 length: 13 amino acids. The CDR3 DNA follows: TGTGCCAGCAGTAGCGGGATTAATTCACCCCTCCACTTT. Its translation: CASSSGINSPLHF.

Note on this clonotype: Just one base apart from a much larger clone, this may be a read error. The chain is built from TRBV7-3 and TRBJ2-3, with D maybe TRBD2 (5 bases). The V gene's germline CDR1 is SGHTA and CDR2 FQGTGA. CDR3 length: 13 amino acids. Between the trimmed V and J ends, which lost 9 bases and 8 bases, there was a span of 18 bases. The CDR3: CASGRVARGTQYF. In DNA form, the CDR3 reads TGTGCCAGTGGGCGGGTGGCCCGGGGTACGCAGTATTTT.

CDR3 residues: CASSGWRTEAFF. The CDR3 nucleotides read TGTGCCAGCAGCGGATGGAGAACTGAAGCTTTCTTT. The chain employs TRBV5-4 and TRBJ1-1; no clear D gene. CDR1 is SGHNT, CDR2 YYREEE, per germline (reference sequence). V was trimmed by 4 bases and J by 5 bases, leaving 9 bases between them. CDR3 length: 12 amino acids.

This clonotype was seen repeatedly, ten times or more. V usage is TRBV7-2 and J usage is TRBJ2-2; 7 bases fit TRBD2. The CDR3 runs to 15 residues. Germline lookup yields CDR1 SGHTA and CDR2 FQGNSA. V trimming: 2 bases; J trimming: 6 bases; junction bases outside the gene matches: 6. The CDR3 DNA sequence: TGTGCCAGCAGCTTAAGGGCGGGAGTCTCCGGGGAGCTGTTTTTT. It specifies CASSLRAGVSGELFF.

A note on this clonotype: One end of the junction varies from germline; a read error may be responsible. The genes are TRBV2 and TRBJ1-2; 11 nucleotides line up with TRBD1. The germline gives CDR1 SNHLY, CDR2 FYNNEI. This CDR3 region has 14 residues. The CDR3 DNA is TGTGCCAGCAGGGGGAGGACAGGGGGCAAGGGCTGCACCTTC. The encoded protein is CASRGRTGGKGCTF.

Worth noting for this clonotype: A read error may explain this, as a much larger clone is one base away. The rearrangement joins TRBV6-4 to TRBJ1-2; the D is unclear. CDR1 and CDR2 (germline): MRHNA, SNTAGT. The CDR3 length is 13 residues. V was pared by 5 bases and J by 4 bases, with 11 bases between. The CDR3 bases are TGTGCCAGCAGTCCGGGGTCCGGCTATGGCTACACCTTC. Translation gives CASSPGSGYGYTF.

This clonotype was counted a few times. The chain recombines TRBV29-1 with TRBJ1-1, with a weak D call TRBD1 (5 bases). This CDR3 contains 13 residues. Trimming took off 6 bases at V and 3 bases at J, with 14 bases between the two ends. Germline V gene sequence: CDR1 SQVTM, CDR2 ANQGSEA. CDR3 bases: TGCAGCGTGGGGCTAGGGGTTTACACTGAAGCTTTCTTT. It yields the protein CSVGLGVYTEAFF.

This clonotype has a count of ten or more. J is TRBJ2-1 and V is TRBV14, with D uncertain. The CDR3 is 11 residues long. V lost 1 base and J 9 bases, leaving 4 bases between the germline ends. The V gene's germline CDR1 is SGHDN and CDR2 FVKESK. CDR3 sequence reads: CASSQGSEQFF. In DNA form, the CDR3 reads TGTGCCAGCAGCCAAGGCAGTGAGCAGTTCTTC.

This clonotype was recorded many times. CDR3 DNA sequence: TGTGCCAGCAGCCCGGGACAGGGGATTGCTAATGAAAAACTGTTTTTT. It encodes CASSPGQGIANEKLFF. V and J are TRBV5-5 and TRBJ1-4, with TRBD1 identical over 10 bases. This CDR3 comprises 16 residues. The V segment lost 4 bases and the J segment 3 bases; nucleotides outside the gene matches: 6. Germline values: CDR1 SGHKS, CDR2 YYEKEE (reference sequence).

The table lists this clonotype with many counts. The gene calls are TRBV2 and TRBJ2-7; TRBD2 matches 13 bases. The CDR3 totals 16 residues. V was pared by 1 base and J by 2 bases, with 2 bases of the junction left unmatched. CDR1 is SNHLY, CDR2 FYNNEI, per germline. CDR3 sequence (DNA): TGTGCCAGCAGTGAAGGGGGACTAGCGGGGACCTACGAGCAGTACTTC. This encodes CASSEGGLAGTYEQYF.

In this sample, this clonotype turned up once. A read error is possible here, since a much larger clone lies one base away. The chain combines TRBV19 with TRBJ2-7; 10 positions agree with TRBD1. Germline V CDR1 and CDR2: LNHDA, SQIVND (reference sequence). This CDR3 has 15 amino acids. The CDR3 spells CASSPKTGGRYEQCF. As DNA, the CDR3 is TGTGCCAGTAGTCCAAAGACAGGGGGCCGCTACGAGCAGTGCTTC. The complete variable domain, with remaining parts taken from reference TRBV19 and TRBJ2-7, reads DGGITQSPKYLFRKEGQNVTLSCEQNLNHDAMYWYRQDPGQGLRLIYYSQIVNDFQKGDIAEGYSVSREKKESFPLTVTSAQKNPTAFYLCASSPKTGGRYEQCFGPGTRLTVT.

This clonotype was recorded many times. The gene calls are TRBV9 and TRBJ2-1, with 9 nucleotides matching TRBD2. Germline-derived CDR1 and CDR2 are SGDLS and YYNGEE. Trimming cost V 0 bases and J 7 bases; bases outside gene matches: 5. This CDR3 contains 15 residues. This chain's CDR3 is CASSVGSGRNNEQFF. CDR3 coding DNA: TGTGCCAGCAGCGTAGGTAGCGGGAGAAATAATGAGCAGTTCTTC.

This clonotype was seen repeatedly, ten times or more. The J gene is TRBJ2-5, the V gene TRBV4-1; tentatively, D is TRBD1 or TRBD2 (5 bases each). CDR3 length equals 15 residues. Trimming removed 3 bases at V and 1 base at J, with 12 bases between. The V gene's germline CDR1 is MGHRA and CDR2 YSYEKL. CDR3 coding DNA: TGCGCCAGCAGCCAGATCCCAGGGACCCAAGAGACCCAGTACTTC. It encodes CASSQIPGTQETQYF.

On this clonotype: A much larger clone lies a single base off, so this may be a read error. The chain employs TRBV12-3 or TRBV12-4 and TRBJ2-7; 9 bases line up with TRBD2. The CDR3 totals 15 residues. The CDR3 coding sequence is TGTGCCAGCAGTTTGGCGGGAGGGCCTCTCTCCGAGCAGTGCTTC. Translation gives CASSLAGGPLSEQCF.

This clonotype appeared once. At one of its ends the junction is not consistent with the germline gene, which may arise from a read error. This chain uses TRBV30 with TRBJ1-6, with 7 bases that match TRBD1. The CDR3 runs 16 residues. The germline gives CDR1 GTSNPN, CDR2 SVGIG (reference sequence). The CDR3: CAWSSGQSSYNSPLHF. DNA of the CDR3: TGCGCCTGGAGTTCGGGACAGAGCTCCTATAATTCACCCCTCCACTTT.

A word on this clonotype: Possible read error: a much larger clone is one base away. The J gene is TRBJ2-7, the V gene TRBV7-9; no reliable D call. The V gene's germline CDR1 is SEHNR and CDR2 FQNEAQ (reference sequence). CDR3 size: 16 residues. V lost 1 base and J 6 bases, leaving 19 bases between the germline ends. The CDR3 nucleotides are TGTGCCAGCAGCTTAGTTGACTCTTATAGTCCCTCCGAGCAGTACTTC. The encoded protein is CASSLVDSYSPSEQYF.

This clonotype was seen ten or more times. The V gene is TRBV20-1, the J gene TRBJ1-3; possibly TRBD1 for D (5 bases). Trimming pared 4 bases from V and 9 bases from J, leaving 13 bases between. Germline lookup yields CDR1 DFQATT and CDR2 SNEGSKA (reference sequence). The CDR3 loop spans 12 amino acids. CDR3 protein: CSAKTELATIYF. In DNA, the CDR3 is TGCAGTGCTAAGACAGAGTTGGCCACCATATATTTT.

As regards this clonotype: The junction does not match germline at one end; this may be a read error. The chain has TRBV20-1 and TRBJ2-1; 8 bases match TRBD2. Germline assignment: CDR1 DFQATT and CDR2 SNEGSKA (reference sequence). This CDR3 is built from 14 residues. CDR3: CSAIGGRLYTEQFF. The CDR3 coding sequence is TGCAGTGCTATCGGCGGGAGGTTGTACACTGAGCAGTTCTTC.